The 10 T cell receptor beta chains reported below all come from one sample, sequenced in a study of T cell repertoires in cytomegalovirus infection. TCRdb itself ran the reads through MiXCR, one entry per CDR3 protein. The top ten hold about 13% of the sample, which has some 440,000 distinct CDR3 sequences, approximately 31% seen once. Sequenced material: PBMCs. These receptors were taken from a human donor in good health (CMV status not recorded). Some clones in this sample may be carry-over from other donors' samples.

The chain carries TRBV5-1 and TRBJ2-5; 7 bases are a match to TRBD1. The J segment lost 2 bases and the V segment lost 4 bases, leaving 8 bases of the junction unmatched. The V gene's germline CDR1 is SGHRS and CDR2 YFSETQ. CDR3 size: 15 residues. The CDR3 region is CASSLGGRGQETQYF. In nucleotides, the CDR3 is TGCGCCAGCAGCCTAGGAGGCAGGGGGCAAGAGACCCAGTACTTC.

The CDR3 coding sequence is TGTGCCTGGAGTGTACGGCAGGGGGCAATAGGGGCCAAAAACATTCAGTACTTC. It specifies CAWSVRQGAIGAKNIQYF. This chain joins TRBV30 and TRBJ2-4; 8 bases are a match to TRBD1. CDR1 is GTSNPN, CDR2 SVGIG, per germline (reference sequence). Trimming at V came to 0 bases and at J to 1 base, leaving 11 bases not matched to a gene. The CDR3 covers 18 residues. The full variable domain, completed using reference TRBV30 and TRBJ2-4, is SQTIHQWPATLVQPVGSPLSLECTVEGTSNPNLYWYRQAAGRGLQLLFYSVGIGQISSEVPQNLSASRPQDRQFILSSKKLLLSDSGFYLCAWSVRQGAIGAKNIQYFGAGTRLSVL.

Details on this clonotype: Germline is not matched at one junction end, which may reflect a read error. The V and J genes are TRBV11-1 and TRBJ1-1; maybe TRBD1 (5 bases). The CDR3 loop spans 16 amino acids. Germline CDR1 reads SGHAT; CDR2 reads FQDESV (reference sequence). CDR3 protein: CASSFPAGPRGTDAVF. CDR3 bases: TGTGCCAGCAGTTTTCCGGCGGGTCCGAGGGGCACTGATGCTGTCTTT.

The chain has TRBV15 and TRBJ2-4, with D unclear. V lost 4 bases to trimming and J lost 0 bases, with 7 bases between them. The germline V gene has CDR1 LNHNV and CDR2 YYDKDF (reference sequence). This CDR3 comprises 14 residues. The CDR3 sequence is CATSISLAKNIQYF. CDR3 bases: TGTGCCACCAGCATAAGTCTAGCCAAAAACATTCAGTACTTC. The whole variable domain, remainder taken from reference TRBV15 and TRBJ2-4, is DAMVIQNPRYQVTQFGKPVTLSCSQTLNHNVMYWYQQKSSQAPKLLFHYYDKDFNNEADTPDNFQSRRPNTSFCFLDIRSPGLGDTAMYLCATSISLAKNIQYFGAGTRLSVL.

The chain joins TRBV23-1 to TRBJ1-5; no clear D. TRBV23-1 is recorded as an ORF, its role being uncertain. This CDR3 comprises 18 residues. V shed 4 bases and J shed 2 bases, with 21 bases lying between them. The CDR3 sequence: CASSRPSRQKIGNQPQHF. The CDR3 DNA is TGCGCCAGCAGTCGCCCCAGCCGGCAGAAGATTGGCAATCAGCCCCAGCATTTT.

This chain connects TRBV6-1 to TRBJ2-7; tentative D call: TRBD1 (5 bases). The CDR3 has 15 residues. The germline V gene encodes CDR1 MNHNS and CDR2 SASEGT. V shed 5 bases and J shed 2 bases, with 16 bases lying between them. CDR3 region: CASSLPAGPAYEQYF. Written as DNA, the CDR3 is TGTGCCAGCAGTCTTCCGGCAGGGCCAGCCTACGAGCAGTACTTC.

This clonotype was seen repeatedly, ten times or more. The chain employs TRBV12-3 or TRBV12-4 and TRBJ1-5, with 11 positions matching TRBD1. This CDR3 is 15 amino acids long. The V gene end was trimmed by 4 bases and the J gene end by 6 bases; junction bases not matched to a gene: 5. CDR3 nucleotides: TGTGCCAGCAGTTCGGACAGGGGGCCGGGTCAGCCCCAGCATTTT. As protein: CASSSDRGPGQPQHF.

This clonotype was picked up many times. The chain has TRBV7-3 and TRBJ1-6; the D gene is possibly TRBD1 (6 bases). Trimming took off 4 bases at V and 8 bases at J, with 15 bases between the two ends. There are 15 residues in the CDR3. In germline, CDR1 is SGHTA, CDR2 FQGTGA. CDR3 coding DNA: TGTGCCAGCAGCTCGGACAGTAGATGGTATTCACCCCTCCACTTT. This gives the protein CASSSDSRWYSPLHF.

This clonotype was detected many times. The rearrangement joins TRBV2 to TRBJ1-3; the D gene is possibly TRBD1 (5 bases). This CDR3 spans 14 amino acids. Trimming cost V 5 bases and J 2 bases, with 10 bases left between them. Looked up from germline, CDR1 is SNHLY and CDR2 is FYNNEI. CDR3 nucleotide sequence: TGTGCCAGCAGTAAGGACATAACTGGAAACACCATATATTTT. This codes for CASSKDITGNTIYF.

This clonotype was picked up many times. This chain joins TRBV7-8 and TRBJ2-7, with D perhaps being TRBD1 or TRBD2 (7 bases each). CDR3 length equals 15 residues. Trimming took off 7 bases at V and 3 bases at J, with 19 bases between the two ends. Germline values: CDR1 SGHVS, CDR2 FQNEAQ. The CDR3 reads CASTGRTGPLYEQYF. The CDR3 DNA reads TGTGCCAGCACCGGGAGGACAGGCCCTCTCTACGAGCAGTACTTC.